The 17 T cell receptor beta chains reported below all come from one sample, sequenced in a study of blood T cell repertoires in COVID-19. The assay was immunoSEQ multiplex PCR, and TCRdb's table has in-frame clones only and misses some. Of tens of thousands of clones listed, roughly 83% are singletons. The sequenced sample was peripheral blood. The receptor set was obtained from a woman aged 55-69 years with acute or convalescent COVID-19.

The chain uses TRBV9 and TRBJ1-2; TRBD1 matches at 9 bases. The CDR3 covers 16 residues. J lost 7 bases, V lost 0 bases, and 10 bases had no gene match. Germline V gene lookup returns CDR1 SGDLS and CDR2 YYNGEE. The CDR3 DNA sequence: TGTGCCAGCAGCGTAGCTGGGACAGGGACTGTGACTGGCTACACCTTC. Translating gives CASSVAGTGTVTGYTF.

This clone was seen only a few times. The J gene is TRBJ2-5, the V gene TRBV5-4, with TRBD2 matching over 11 bases. Germline trimming cut 4 bases from V and 1 base from J; bases unmatched to any gene: 6. The CDR3 has 16 amino acids. Germline V gene data show CDR1 as SGHNT and CDR2 as YYREEE (reference sequence). CDR3 DNA: TGTGCCAGCAGCCCGGGACTAGCGGCAACCCAAGAGACCCAGTACTTC. This encodes CASSPGLAATQETQYF.

The V gene is TRBV29-1, the J gene TRBJ1-5, with 8 bases identical to TRBD1. With V trimmed by 5 bases and J by 3 bases, 3 bases remained unmatched. The CDR3 loop spans 13 amino acids. Germline V CDR1 and CDR2: SQVTM, ANQGSEA. The CDR3 DNA reads TGCAGCGTTCGGACAGGGATCAATCAGCCCCAGCATTTT. It yields the protein CSVRTGINQPQHF.

This chain uses TRBV18 with TRBJ1-4; the D gene is possibly TRBD1 (6 bases). This CDR3 is 14 amino acids long. Trimming removed 5 bases at V and 3 bases at J, with 10 bases between. Germline loops: CDR1 KGHSH, CDR2 LQKENI. This CDR3 is CASSTGISNEKLFF. The CDR3 nucleotides read TGTGCCAGCTCAACAGGGATCTCTAATGAAAAACTGTTTTTT. Variable domain in full (rest from reference TRBV18 and TRBJ1-4): NAGVMQNPRHLVRRRGQEARLRCSPMKGHSHVYWYRQLPEEGLKFMVYLQKENIIDESGMPKERFSAEFPKEGPSILRIQQVVRGDSAAYFCASSTGISNEKLFFGSGTQLSVL.

This clone was counted a few times. The same CDR3 can be traced to other DNA sequences in this sample. This chain connects TRBV2 to TRBJ2-7, with 7 positions matching TRBD1. Germline V CDR1 and CDR2: SNHLY, FYNNEI. Unmatched junction bases numbered 4, after V lost 3 bases and J lost 2 bases. The CDR3 covers 14 residues. The CDR3 sequence is CASSEQGETYEQYF. In DNA form, the CDR3 reads TGTGCCAGCAGTGAGCAGGGGGAGACCTACGAGCAGTACTTC.

The V call is TRBV28, the J call TRBJ2-1, with 7 nucleotides matching TRBD1. The CDR3 covers 17 residues. Trimming took 3 bases from V and 0 from J; bases not matched to a gene: 8. CDR1 is MDHEN and CDR2 is SYDVKM in the germline V gene. CDR3 nucleotides: TGTGCCAGCAGTTTGGCCTTTGGACAGGTCTCCTACAATGAGCAGTTCTTC. It yields the protein CASSLAFGQVSYNEQFF.

This clone has only one observation. The J gene is TRBJ2-3, the V gene TRBV20-1; D unclear. The V and J ends lost 4 bases and 5 bases respectively, with 7 bases between them. The length of the CDR3 is 11 residues. From germline, CDR1 is DFQATT and CDR2 SNEGSKA (reference sequence). CDR3 coding DNA: TGCAGTGCTACTAGTCGAGATACGCAGTATTTT. The encoded protein is CSATSRDTQYF.

The rearrangement links TRBV4-1 to TRBJ2-7; 9 bases line up with TRBD2. J lost 2 bases, V lost 2 bases, and 7 bases had no gene match. This CDR3 has 16 amino acids. Germline V gives CDR1 MGHRA, CDR2 YSYEKL. The CDR3 bases are TGCGCCAGCAGCCAAACCGGGACTAGCATAGCCTACGAGCAGTACTTC. Amino acid sequence: CASSQTGTSIAYEQYF.

The chain joins TRBV29-1 to TRBJ1-2; 8 positions agree with TRBD1. Germline CDR1 is SQVTM and CDR2 is ANQGSEA. J was trimmed by 10 bases and V by 4 bases; bases with no gene match: 8. This CDR3 region has 12 residues. In nucleotides, the CDR3 is TGCAGCGTTGGGGGCCAGGGGGCCCTCTACACCTTC. It is translated as CSVGGQGALYTF.

The rearrangement uses TRBV28 and TRBJ2-7; TRBD1 matches at 10 bases. The J segment lost 4 bases and the V segment lost 5 bases, leaving 8 bases of the junction unmatched. This CDR3 region has 15 residues. CDR1 MDHEN and CDR2 SYDVKM come from the germline V gene. In nucleotides, the CDR3 is TGTGCCAGCAGTCGACCGGGACAGGGGAAATACGAGCAGTACTTC. Translation: CASSRPGQGKYEQYF.

The V gene is TRBV7-6, the J gene TRBJ2-7, with D tentatively TRBD2 (6 bases). This CDR3 spans 18 amino acids. The germline V gene has CDR1 SGHVS and CDR2 FNYEAQ. V lost 2 bases, J lost 4 bases, and 24 bases lay in between. CDR3 nucleotides: TGTGCCAGCAGCTTATTGTACGGGGGTGGTAGCACCACGTACGAGCAGTACTTC. Translated: CASSLLYGGGSTTYEQYF. The whole variable domain, remainder taken from reference TRBV7-6 and TRBJ2-7, is GAGVSQSPRYKVTKRGQDVALRCDPISGHVSLYWYRQALGQGPEFLTYFNYEAQQDKSGLPNDRFSAERPEGSISTLTIQRTEQRDSAMYRCASSLLYGGGSTTYEQYFGPGTRLTVT.

The CDR3 nucleotides read TGTGCCACCAGCAGAGATCGAGCGGGGGGAGCGAATACGCAGTATTTT. This gives the protein CATSRDRAGGANTQYF. The rearrangement links TRBV15 to TRBJ2-3; TRBD2 agrees at 9 bases. CDR1 is LNHNV, CDR2 YYDKDF, per germline (reference sequence). The junction had 8 bases not matched to a gene; V was cut back by 0 bases and J by 7 bases. This CDR3 has 16 residues.

The chain uses TRBV5-6 and TRBJ2-1; 7 positions agree with TRBD1. Germline trimming cut 1 base from V and 4 bases from J; bases unmatched to any gene: 8. The CDR3 covers 16 residues. In germline, CDR1 is SGHDT, CDR2 YYEEEE. In DNA, the CDR3 is TGTGCCAGCAGCTTGCTCTCGGGACAGTTATACAATGAGCAGTTCTTC. Protein: CASSLLSGQLYNEQFF.

For the CDR3, the DNA is TGCGCCAGCAGCTTGCAGGGACAGGGGAGGGGAAACACCATATATTTT. It codes for CASSLQGQGRGNTIYF. V is TRBV5-1 and J is TRBJ1-3; the match to TRBD1 covers 10 bases. Trimming cost V 1 base and J 4 bases; bases outside gene matches: 5. Germline CDR1 and CDR2: SGHRS and YFSETQ. There are 16 residues in the CDR3.

V usage is TRBV7-8 and J usage is TRBJ1-2; TRBD1 aligns across 9 bases. This CDR3 has 16 residues. CDR1 is SGHVS, CDR2 FQNEAQ, per germline. The junction had 9 bases not matched to a gene; V was cut back by 5 bases and J by 2 bases. CDR3 in DNA: TGTGCCAGCAGCCCCAATCAGGGACAGGGAAACTATGGCTACACCTTC. Its translation is CASSPNQGQGNYGYTF.

V gene TRBV5-1 combines with J gene TRBJ2-7, with 9 bases fitting TRBD2. Germline CDR1 reads SGHRS; CDR2 reads YFSETQ. The CDR3 spans 16 residues. The ends lost 0 bases at V and 5 bases at J; junction bases unmatched: 9. CDR3 in amino acids: CASSLAAREGIHEQYF. Written as DNA, the CDR3 is TGCGCCAGCAGCTTGGCAGCGCGGGAGGGTATCCACGAGCAGTACTTC.

Only a few counts were recorded for this clone. As DNA, the CDR3 is TGTGCCAGCAGCTTAACAGCAGAGAGCACTGAAGCTTTCTTT. Translating it yields CASSLTAESTEAFF. V gene TRBV7-9 combines with J gene TRBJ1-1; no firm D call. Per germline, CDR1 SEHNR and CDR2 FQNEAQ (reference sequence). This CDR3 spans 14 amino acids. The V and J ends lost 2 bases and 4 bases respectively, with 11 bases between them.